The 21 T cell receptor beta chains below come from one sample, sequenced in a study of OX40 agonist ivuxolimab in advanced cancers. Sequencing used immunoSEQ multiplex PCR; TCRdb keeps in-frame clones, though not all of them. The data show about 47,000 clones, about nine tenths seen once. Sample: CD4+ or CD8+ T cells sorted from blood, taken in a trial of the OX40 agonist ivuxolimab. The source of these receptors is an adult with an advanced solid tumor such as melanoma, head and neck, liver or kidney cancer.

The CDR3 DNA is TGTGCCATCAGTGAGTCTGCTAATGAAAAACTGTTTTTT. It encodes CAISESANEKLFF. The V call is TRBV10-3, the J call TRBJ1-4; no definite D call. Germline V gene lookup returns CDR1 ENHRY and CDR2 SYGVKD. The V end lost 0 bases, the J end lost 3 bases, and 2 bases lay between the germline ends. This CDR3 contains 13 residues.

The chain joins TRBV6-1 to TRBJ1-6; D is perhaps TRBD1 (5 bases). V dropped 5 bases and J dropped 5 bases, with 13 bases sitting between them. CDR1 and CDR2 from the germline V gene are MNHNS and SASEGT. This CDR3 is 15 amino acids long. CDR3 in DNA: TGTGCCAGCAGTAGAGGGGATTCCAATAATTCACCCCTCCACTTT. As protein: CASSRGDSNNSPLHF.

The chain recombines TRBV5-6 with TRBJ2-1, with TRBD1 identical over 10 bases. The CDR3 spans 15 residues. The germline CDR1 and CDR2 sequences are SGHDT and YYEEEE. The J segment lost 5 bases and the V segment lost 4 bases, leaving 6 bases of the junction unmatched. CDR3 DNA: TGTGCCAGCAGCCACGACAGGGGGCGCGACAATGAGCAGTTCTTC. Protein: CASSHDRGRDNEQFF.

The chain uses TRBV18 and TRBJ1-5; 7 positions match TRBD1. V was pared by 6 bases and J by 4 bases, with 6 bases of the junction left unmatched. This CDR3 region has 14 residues. CDR1 and CDR2 from the germline V gene are KGHSH and LQKENI. DNA of the CDR3: TGTGCCAGCTCGGAAAGACAGGGAAATCAGCCCCAGCATTTT. Its translation is CASSERQGNQPQHF. The full variable domain, in which reference TRBV18 and TRBJ1-5 provide the parts outside the CDR3, is NAGVMQNPRHLVRRRGQEARLRCSPMKGHSHVYWYRQLPEEGLKFMVYLQKENIIDESGMPKERFSAEFPKEGPSILRIQQVVRGDSAAYFCASSERQGNQPQHFGDGTRLSIL.

The chain is built from TRBV28 and TRBJ2-7; 8 bases agree with TRBD1. Germline CDR1 reads MDHEN; CDR2 reads SYDVKM. The CDR3 has 14 residues. With V trimmed by 6 bases and J by 2 bases, 6 bases remained unmatched. The CDR3 bases are TGTGCCAGCAGGCGTGGGACAGGACCCTACGAGCAGTACTTC. Protein: CASRRGTGPYEQYF.

This chain uses TRBV9 with TRBJ1-2; 9 nucleotides agree with TRBD1. Per germline, CDR1 SGDLS and CDR2 YYNGEE. The CDR3 loop spans 13 amino acids. Trimming at V came to 4 bases and at J to 8 bases, leaving 6 bases not matched to a gene. The DNA of the CDR3 is TGTGCCAGCAGCCCGATGACAGGGGGGGGCTACACCTTC. It specifies CASSPMTGGGYTF.

This clone appeared once. The chain is built from TRBV7-9 and TRBJ1-5; 10 nucleotides agree with TRBD1. The CDR3 is 14 amino acids. Trimming at V came to 5 bases and at J to 4 bases, leaving 2 bases not matched to a gene. CDR1 is SEHNR and CDR2 is FQNEAQ in the germline V gene (reference sequence). In DNA form, the CDR3 reads TGTGCCAGCAGCCCGGACAGGGGGAATCAGCCCCAGCATTTT. Translation gives CASSPDRGNQPQHF.

The rearrangement uses TRBV18 and TRBJ1-1; the D is unclear. V shed 5 bases and J shed 1 base, with 5 bases lying between them. The germline V gene has CDR1 KGHSH and CDR2 LQKENI. The CDR3 is made up of 12 amino acids. CDR3 amino acids: CASSKGNTEAFF. The CDR3 DNA reads TGTGCCAGCTCAAAAGGGAACACTGAAGCTTTCTTT. Using reference TRBV18 and TRBJ1-1 for the parts outside the CDR3, the full variable domain is NAGVMQNPRHLVRRRGQEARLRCSPMKGHSHVYWYRQLPEEGLKFMVYLQKENIIDESGMPKERFSAEFPKEGPSILRIQQVVRGDSAAYFCASSKGNTEAFFGQGTRLTVV.

Comments on this clone: The same CDR3 arises from other DNA sequences in this sample as well. The rearrangement joins TRBV2 to TRBJ2-1, with D possibly TRBD2 on 6 matching bases. The V end was cut by 5 bases, the J end by 0 bases, with 11 bases between. Germline CDR1 SNHLY, CDR2 FYNNEI. The CDR3 spans 15 residues. CDR3 DNA: TGTGCCAGCAGTCGTAGCGGTAGCTCCTACAATGAGCAGTTCTTC. Translating gives CASSRSGSSYNEQFF.

This sequence joins TRBV19 and TRBJ2-7; 10 nucleotides agree with TRBD1. Unmatched junction bases numbered 5, after V lost 5 bases and J lost 4 bases. Germline loops: CDR1 LNHDA, CDR2 SQIVND (reference sequence). The CDR3 consists of 14 residues. The CDR3 here is CASSFPGQGYEQYF. The DNA for the CDR3 is TGTGCCAGTAGTTTCCCGGGACAGGGGTACGAGCAGTACTTC.

This chain connects TRBV2 to TRBJ2-1; 10 nucleotides align to TRBD2. This CDR3 is 15 amino acids long. Looked up from germline, CDR1 is SNHLY and CDR2 is FYNNEI. V shed 7 bases and J 5 bases; nucleotides not matched to a gene: 8. The CDR3 is CASISPGLAHNEQFF. Written as DNA, the CDR3 is TGTGCCAGCATCTCGCCGGGACTAGCGCACAATGAGCAGTTCTTC.

This clone was seen a single time. The V and J genes are TRBV15 and TRBJ1-2, with a tentative D call TRBD1 (6 bases). The V end was cut by 5 bases, the J end by 0 bases, with 22 bases between. This CDR3 region has 18 residues. Germline CDR1 and CDR2: LNHNV and YYDKDF (reference sequence). CDR3 in DNA: TGTGCCACCAGCCCGACGCTCCCCGGGACAACAGCTAACTATGGCTACACCTTC. Translation gives CATSPTLPGTTANYGYTF. The whole variable domain, remainder taken from reference TRBV15 and TRBJ1-2, is DAMVIQNPRYQVTQFGKPVTLSCSQTLNHNVMYWYQQKSSQAPKLLFHYYDKDFNNEADTPDNFQSRRPNTSFCFLDIRSPGLGDTAMYLCATSPTLPGTTANYGYTFGSGTRLTVV.

The CDR3 is CASSPTGPYEQYF. The CDR3 DNA follows: TGTGCCAGCTCACCCACAGGACCCTACGAGCAGTACTTC. This chain uses TRBV18 with TRBJ2-7; TRBD1 is a possible D gene (5 bases). Germline CDR1 KGHSH, CDR2 LQKENI. Deletions cut 3 bases from V and 2 bases from J, with 8 bases between. The CDR3 spans 13 residues.

The chain carries TRBV5-4 and TRBJ1-2; possibly TRBD1 for D (5 bases). CDR1 and CDR2 from the germline V gene are SGHNT and YYREEE (reference sequence). V was trimmed by 3 bases and J by 5 bases, leaving 14 bases between them. The CDR3 length is 14 residues. The CDR3 spells CASSSTQGKYGYTF. DNA of the CDR3: TGTGCCAGCAGCTCCACCCAGGGAAAATATGGCTACACCTTC.

The V call is TRBV5-1, the J call TRBJ2-3; possible D gene TRBD1, 5 bases. This CDR3 has 15 residues. CDR1 is SGHRS, CDR2 YFSETQ, per germline. V was trimmed by 4 bases and J by 2 bases, leaving 14 bases between them. For the CDR3, the DNA is TGCGCCAGCAGCGCGGACATCCTAGTCACAGATACGCAGTATTTT. As protein: CASSADILVTDTQYF.

The gene calls are TRBV7-3 and TRBJ2-6; D gene uncertain. Germline-derived CDR1 and CDR2 are SGHTA and FQGTGA. The CDR3 consists of 13 residues. Trimming pared 2 bases from V and 2 bases from J, leaving 1 base between. The DNA for the CDR3 is TGTGCCAGCAGCTTAGCTGGGGCCAACGTCCTGACTTTC. It codes for CASSLAGANVLTF.

CDR3 protein: CASSLVTGPSYEQYF. CDR3 nucleotides: TGTGCCAGCAGCTTAGTCACGGGACCCTCCTACGAGCAGTACTTC. This rearrangement joins TRBV7-2 to TRBJ2-7; D is perhaps TRBD1 or TRBD2 (5 bases each). The CDR3 consists of 15 residues. The germline V gene encodes CDR1 SGHTA and CDR2 FQGNSA. Trimming took off 1 base at V and 0 bases at J, with 10 bases between the two ends.

The J gene is TRBJ2-5, the V gene TRBV11-1; TRBD1 aligns across 10 bases. This CDR3 contains 15 residues. Per germline, CDR1 SGHAT and CDR2 FQDESV (reference sequence). Losses at the gene ends were 6 bases for V and 5 bases for J; bases not matched to a gene: 9. The CDR3 protein is CASSTGTGAKETQYF. Here the CDR3 DNA reads TGTGCCAGCAGTACCGGGACAGGGGCTAAGGAGACCCAGTACTTC.

V and J are TRBV10-3 and TRBJ2-7, with 7 bases identical to TRBD1. V was pared by 3 bases and J by 5 bases, with 10 bases of the junction left unmatched. From germline, CDR1 is ENHRY and CDR2 SYGVKD. CDR3 length: 15 amino acids. The CDR3: CAISDPGQLPDEQYF. The CDR3 bases are TGTGCCATCAGTGACCCGGGACAGCTTCCAGACGAGCAGTACTTC.

A few counts support this clone. This chain joins TRBV6-6 and TRBJ1-5; D uncertain. The V end lost 6 bases, the J end lost 0 bases, and 3 bases lay between the germline ends. The CDR3 is 12 amino acids. CDR1 is MNHNY, CDR2 SVGAGI, per germline (reference sequence). The CDR3 here is CASSHSNQPQHF. The CDR3 nucleotides are TGTGCCAGCAGCCATAGCAATCAGCCCCAGCATTTT.

V usage is TRBV4-2 and J usage is TRBJ2-7; the D is unclear. From germline, CDR1 is LGHNA and CDR2 YNFKEQ. This CDR3 has 11 amino acids. Trimming stripped 0 bases from V and 3 bases from J, with 0 bases between. CDR3 residues: CASSQDYEQYF. DNA for the CDR3: TGTGCCAGCAGCCAAGACTACGAGCAGTACTTC.